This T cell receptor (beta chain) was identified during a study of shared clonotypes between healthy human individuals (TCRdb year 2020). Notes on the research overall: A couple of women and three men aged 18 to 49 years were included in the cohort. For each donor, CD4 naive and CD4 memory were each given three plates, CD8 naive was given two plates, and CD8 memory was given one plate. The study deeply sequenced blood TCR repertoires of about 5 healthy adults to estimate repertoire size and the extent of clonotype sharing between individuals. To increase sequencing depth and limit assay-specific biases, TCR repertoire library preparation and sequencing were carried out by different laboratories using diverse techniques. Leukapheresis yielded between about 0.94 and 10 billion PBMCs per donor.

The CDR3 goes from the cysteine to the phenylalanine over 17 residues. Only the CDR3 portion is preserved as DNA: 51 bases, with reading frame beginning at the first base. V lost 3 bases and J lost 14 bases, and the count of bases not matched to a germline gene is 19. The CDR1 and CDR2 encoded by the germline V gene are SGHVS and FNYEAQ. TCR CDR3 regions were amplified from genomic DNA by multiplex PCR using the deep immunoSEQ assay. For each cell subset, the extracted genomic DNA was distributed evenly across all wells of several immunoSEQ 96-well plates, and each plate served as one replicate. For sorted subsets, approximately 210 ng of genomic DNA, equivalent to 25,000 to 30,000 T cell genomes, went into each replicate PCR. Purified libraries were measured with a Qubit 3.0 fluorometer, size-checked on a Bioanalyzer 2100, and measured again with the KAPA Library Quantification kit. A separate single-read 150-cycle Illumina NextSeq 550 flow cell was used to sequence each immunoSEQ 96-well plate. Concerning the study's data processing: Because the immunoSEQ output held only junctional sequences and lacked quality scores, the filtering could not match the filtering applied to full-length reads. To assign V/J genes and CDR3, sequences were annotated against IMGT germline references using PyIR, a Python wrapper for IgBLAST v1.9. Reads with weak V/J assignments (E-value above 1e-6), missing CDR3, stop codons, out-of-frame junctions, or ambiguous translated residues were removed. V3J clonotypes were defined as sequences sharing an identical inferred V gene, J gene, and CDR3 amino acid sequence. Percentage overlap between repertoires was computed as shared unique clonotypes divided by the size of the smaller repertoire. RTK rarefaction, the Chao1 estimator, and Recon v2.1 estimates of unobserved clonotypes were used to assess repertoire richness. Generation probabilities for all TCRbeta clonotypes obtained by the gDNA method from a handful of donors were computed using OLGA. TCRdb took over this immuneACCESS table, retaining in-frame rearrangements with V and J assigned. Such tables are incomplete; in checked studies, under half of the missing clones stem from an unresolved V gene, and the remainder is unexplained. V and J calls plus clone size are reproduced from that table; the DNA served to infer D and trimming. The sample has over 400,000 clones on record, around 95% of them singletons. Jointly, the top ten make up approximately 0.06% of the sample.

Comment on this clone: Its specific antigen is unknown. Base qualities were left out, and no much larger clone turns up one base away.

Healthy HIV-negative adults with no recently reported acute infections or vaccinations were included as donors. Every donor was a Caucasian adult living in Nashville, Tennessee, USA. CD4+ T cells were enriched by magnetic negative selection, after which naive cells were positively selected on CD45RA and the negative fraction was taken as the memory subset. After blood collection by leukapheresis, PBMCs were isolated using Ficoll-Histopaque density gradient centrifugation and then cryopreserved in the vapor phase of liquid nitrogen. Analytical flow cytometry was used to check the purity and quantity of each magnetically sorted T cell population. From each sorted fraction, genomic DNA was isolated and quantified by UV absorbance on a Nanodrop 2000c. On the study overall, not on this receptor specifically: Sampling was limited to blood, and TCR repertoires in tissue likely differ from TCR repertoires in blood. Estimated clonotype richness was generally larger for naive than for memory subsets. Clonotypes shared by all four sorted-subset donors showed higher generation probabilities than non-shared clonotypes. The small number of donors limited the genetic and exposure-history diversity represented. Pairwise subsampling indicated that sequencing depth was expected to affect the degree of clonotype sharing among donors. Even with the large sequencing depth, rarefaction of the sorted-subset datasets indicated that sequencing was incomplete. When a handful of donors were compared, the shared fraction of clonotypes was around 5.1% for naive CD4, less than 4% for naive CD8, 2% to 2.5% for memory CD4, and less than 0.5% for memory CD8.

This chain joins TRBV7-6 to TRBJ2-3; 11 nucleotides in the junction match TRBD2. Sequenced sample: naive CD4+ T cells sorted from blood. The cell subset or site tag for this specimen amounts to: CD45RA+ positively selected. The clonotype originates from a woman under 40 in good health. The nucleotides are TGTGCCAGCAGCTTGAATTCTTTAGCGGGAGGGCCTGCTCGGATGTATTTT. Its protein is CASSLNSLAGGPARMYF.